This TCR beta chain stems from a study of blood T cell repertoires in COVID-19. V lost 1 base and J 5 bases, leaving 8 bases between the germline ends. CDR3 length: 13 amino acids. Per the germline V gene, CDR1 is SGHTA and CDR2 is FQGTGA. Method: immunoSEQ multiplex PCR; TCRdb's copy keeps in-frame clones and lacks some. The sample carries about 18,000 clones, approximately 89% recorded once. This clone was seen once. The source is a woman under 40 who had recovered from COVID-19. Sequenced sample: PBMCs or T cells enriched from blood (not recorded which). The J gene is TRBJ2-5, the V gene TRBV7-3; D ambiguous. The CDR3 DNA reads as TGTGCCAGCAGCTTAAGCGGTCTGGAGACCCAGTACTTC. The encoded protein is CASSLSGLETQYF. The full variable domain, with the rest looked up from reference TRBV7-3 and TRBJ2-5, is GAGVSQTPSNKVTEKGKYVELRCDPISGHTALYWYRQSLGQGPEFLIYFQGTGAADDSGLPNDRFFAVRPEGSVSTLKIQRTERGDSAVYLCASSLSGLETQYFGPGTRLLVL.